The entry that follows covers one T cell receptor beta chain sequence. Its antigen target is currently unknown. No much larger clone is present one base from it, and per-base qualities are unavailable. This specimen belongs to a study of blood T cell repertoires in COVID-19 (dated by TCRdb to the early 2020s). Turning to the overall study: Samples covering the acute and convalescent phases of COVID-19 were provided by collaborators in the United States, Italy and Spain. A de-identified subject ID, COVID-19 status, age in years and sex were almost always included in the sample metadata. The prospective study material was composed of cDNA or gDNA derived from T cells, B-cell-depleted T cells, or PBMCs. A freely available public database, intended as a resource for researchers studying the immune response to SARS-CoV-2, is where the repertoires were released. Samples were obtained from the ongoing ImmuneRACE study (first 160 participants) and from over 1,000 subjects provided by 6 global collaborators. Where available, HLA class I and class II types were obtained from metadata supplied by the sample provider rather than from assay-based typing. Subjects who had been exposed to COVID-19, were actively infected with it, or had recovered from it provided the deeply sampled blood TCRbeta repertoires that made up the dataset. On the study overall, not on this receptor specifically: The quantity of clinical and demographic metadata differed by source and by participant and was supplied without curation.

Whole blood was collected in K2EDTA tubes by collaborating institutions according to the institutions' own protocols. Collaborator samples were shipped for TCRbeta analysis as frozen whole blood, isolated PBMCs, or DNA extracted from either sample type. The CDR3 starts with the cysteine, ends with the phenylalanine, and has 13 residues. Kept here is only the CDR3 DNA, which spans 39 bases and is read in frame from base 1. CDR1 PRHDT and CDR2 FYEKMQ were looked up in the germline V gene (reference sequence). V is pared back by 5 bases and J by 0 bases, with 6 bases lying between the germline termini. TCRbeta CDR3 regions were amplified from genomic DNA by means of the immunoSEQ Assay, a bias-controlled multiplex PCR. The paper's processing steps were these. Nucleated cell counts per sample were estimated from amplification of reference gene primers within the assay. To quantify the absolute abundance of each unique TCRbeta CDR3 rearrangement, sequence reads were collapsed and filtered. For each sample, productive Simpson clonality was calculated as the square root of Simpson's diversity index over productive rearrangements. TCRdb took over this immuneACCESS table, retaining in-frame rearrangements with V and J assigned. Such tables are incomplete; in checked studies, under half of the missing clones stem from an unresolved V gene, and the remainder is unexplained. The DNA gave D and trimming, while V, J and clone size come from that table. Within this sample are 200,000 to 250,000 clones, with approximately 86% of them counted one time only. Of the sample, around 3.3% falls within the top ten clones.

The receptor chain draws on TRBV13 and TRBJ2-3; no D segment can be confidently identified. This clonotype was obtained from an elderly woman with acute or convalescent COVID-19. The material sequenced was peripheral blood. In nucleotide form, the sequence is TGTGCCAGCAGCCAACTTAGCACAGATACGCAGTATTTT. Translation gives CASSQLSTDTQYF.